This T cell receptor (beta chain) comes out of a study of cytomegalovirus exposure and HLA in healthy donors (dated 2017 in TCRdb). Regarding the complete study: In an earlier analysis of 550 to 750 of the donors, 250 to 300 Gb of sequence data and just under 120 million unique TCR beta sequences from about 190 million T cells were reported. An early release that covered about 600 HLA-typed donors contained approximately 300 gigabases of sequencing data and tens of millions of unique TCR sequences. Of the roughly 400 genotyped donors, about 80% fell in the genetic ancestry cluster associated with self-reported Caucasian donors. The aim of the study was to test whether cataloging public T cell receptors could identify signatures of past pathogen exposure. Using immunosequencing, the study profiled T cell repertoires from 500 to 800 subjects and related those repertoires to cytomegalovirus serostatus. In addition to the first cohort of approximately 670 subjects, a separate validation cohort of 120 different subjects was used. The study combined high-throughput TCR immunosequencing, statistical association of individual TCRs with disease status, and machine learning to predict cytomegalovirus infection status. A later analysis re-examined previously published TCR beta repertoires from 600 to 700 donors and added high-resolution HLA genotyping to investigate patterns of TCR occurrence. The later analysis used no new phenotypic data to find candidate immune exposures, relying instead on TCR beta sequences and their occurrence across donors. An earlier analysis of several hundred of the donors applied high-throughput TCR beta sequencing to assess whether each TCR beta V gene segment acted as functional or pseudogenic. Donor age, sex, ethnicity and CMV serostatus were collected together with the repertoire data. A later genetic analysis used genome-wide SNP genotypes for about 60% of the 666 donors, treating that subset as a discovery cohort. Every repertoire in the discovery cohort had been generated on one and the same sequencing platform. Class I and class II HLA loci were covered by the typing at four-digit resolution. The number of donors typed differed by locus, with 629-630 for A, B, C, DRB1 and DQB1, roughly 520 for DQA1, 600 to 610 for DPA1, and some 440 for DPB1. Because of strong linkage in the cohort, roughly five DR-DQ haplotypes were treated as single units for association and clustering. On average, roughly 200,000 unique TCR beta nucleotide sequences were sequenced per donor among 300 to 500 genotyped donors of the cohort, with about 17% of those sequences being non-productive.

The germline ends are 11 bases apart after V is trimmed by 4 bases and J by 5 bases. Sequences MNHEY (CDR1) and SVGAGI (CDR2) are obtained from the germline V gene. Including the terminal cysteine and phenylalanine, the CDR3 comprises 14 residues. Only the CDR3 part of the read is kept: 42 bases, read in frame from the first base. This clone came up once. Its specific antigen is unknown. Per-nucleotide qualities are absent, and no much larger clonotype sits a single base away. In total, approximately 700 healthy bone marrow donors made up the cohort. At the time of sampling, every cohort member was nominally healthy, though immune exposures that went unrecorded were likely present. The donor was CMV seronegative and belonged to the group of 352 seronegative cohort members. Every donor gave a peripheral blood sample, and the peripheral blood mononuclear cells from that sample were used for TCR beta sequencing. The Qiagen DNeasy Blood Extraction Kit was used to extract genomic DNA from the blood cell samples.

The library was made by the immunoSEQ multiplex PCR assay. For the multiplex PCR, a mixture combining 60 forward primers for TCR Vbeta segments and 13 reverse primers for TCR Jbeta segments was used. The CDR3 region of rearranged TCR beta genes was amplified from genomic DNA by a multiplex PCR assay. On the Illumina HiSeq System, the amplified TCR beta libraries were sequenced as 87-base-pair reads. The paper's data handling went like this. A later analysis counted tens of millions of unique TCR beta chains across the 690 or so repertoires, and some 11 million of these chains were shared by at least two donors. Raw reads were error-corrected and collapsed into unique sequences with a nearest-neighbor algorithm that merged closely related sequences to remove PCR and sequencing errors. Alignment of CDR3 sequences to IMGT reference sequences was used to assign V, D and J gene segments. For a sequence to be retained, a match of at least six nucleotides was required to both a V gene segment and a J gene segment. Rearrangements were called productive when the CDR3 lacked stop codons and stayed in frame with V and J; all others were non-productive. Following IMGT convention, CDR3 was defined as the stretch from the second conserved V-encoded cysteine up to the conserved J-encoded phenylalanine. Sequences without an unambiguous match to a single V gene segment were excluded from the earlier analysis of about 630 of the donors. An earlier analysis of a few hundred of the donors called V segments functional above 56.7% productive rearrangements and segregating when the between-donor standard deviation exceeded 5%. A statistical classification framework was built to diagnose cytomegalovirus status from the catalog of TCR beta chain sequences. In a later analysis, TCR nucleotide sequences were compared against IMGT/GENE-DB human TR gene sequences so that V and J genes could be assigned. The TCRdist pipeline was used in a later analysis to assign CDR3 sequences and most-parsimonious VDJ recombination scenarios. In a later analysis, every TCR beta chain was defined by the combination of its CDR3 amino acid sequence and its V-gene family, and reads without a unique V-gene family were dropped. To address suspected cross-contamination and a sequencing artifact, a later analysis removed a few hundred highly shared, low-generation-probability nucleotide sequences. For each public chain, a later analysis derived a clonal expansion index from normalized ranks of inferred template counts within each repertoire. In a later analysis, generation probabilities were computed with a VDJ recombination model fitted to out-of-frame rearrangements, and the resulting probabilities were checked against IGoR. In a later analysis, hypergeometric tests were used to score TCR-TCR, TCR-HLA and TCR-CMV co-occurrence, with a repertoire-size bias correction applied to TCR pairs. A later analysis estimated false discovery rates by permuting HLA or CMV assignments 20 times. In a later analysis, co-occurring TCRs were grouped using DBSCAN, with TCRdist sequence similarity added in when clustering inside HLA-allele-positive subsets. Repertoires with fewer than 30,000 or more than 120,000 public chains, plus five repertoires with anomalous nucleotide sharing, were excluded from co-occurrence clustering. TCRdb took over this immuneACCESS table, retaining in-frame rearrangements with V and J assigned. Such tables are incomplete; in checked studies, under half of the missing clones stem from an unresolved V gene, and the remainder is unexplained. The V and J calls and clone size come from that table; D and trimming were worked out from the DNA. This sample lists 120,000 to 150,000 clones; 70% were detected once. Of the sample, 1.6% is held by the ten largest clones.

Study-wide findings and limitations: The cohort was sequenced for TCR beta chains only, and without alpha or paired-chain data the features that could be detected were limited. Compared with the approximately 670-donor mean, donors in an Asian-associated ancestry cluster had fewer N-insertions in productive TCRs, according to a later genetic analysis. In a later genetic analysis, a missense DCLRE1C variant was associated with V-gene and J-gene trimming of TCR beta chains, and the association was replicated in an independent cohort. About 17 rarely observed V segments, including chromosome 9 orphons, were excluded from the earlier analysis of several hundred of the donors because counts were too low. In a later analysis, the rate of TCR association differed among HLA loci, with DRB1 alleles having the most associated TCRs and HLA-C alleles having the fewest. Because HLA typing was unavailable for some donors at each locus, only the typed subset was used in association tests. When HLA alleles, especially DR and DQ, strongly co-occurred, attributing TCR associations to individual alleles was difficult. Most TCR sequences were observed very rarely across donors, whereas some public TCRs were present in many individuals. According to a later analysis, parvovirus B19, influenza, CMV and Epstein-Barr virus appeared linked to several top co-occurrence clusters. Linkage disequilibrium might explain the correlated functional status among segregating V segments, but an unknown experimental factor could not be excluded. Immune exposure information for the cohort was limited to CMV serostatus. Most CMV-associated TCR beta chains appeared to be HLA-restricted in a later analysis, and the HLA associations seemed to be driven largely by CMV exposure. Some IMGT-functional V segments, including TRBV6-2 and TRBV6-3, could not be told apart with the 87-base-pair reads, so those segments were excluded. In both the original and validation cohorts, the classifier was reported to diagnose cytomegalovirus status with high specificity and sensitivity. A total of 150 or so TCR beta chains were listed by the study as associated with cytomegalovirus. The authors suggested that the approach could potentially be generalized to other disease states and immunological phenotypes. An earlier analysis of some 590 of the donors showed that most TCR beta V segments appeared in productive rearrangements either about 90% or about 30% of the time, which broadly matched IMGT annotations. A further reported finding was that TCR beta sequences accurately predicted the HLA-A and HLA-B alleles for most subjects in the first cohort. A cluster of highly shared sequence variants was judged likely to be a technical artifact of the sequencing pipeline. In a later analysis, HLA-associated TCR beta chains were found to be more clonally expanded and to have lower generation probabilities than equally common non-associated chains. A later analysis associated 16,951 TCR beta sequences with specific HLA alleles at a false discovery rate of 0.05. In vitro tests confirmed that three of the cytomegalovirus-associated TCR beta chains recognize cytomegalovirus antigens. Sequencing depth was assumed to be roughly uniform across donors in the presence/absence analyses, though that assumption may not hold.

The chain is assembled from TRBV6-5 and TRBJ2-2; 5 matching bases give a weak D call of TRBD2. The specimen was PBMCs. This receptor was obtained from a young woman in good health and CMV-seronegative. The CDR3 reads CASSSRRPTGELFF. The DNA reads TGTGCCAGCAGTTCACGGAGGCCAACCGGGGAGCTGTTTTTT.